The 14 T cell receptor beta chains below all came from one sample that was sequenced in a study of shared clonotypes between healthy human individuals. Sequencing was performed with immunoSEQ multiplex PCR; in TCRdb, only in-frame clones are kept and a portion is missing. This sample has about 2 million clones; 85% to 95% occur once, and the top ten carry 0.1% to 0.15%. The sample comprised naive CD4+ T cells sorted from blood. Described subset: CD45RA+ positively selected. All receptors come from a man aged 18 to 29 in good health.

The chain combines TRBV18 with TRBJ2-5; 11 bases map to TRBD2. Trimming removed 4 bases from V and 5 bases from J; junction bases left unmatched: 9. CDR3 length equals 16 residues. Looked up from germline, CDR1 is KGHSH and CDR2 is LQKENI. Here the CDR3 DNA reads TGTGCCAGCTCACAGACTAGCGGGGCGGCGCGGGAGACCCAGTACTTC. Protein product: CASSQTSGAARETQYF.

The chain is built from TRBV5-6 and TRBJ2-1; 7 bases align to TRBD2. The CDR3 totals 15 residues. J gave up 0 bases and V 7 bases, and 7 bases lay outside the gene matches. CDR1 is SGHDT, CDR2 YYEEEE, per germline. DNA of the CDR3: TGTGCCAGCCCTACCCAGCGGGGCTCCTACAATGAGCAGTTCTTC. It encodes CASPTQRGSYNEQFF.

This chain links TRBV6-5 with TRBJ2-6; D gene ambiguous. The CDR3 is 13 amino acids. Trimming took 5 bases from V and 2 from J, leaving 4 bases between them. The germline CDR1 and CDR2 sequences are MNHEY and SVGAGI. The CDR3 is CASSQTGANVLTF. CDR3 bases: TGTGCCAGCAGTCAAACTGGGGCCAACGTCCTGACTTTC.

The chain combines TRBV2 with TRBJ1-6; possible D gene TRBD1, 5 bases. The CDR3 sequence is 12 residues long. Trimming removed 6 bases at V and 14 bases at J, with 14 bases between. Germline CDR1 and CDR2: SNHLY and FYNNEI. Here the CDR3 reads CASSGQGMTLHF. In DNA form, the CDR3 reads TGTGCCAGCAGCGGCCAGGGTATGACCCTCCACTTT.

The chain links TRBV9 to TRBJ2-3, with TRBD2 matching over 12 bases. The CDR3 consists of 17 residues. CDR1 and CDR2 from the germline V gene are SGDLS and YYNGEE. The J segment lost 1 base and the V segment lost 2 bases, leaving 5 bases of the junction unmatched. CDR3 DNA: TGTGCCAGCAGCGTTTCTAGCGGGAGGGCCGGCACAGATACGCAGTATTTT. As protein: CASSVSSGRAGTDTQYF.

In regard to this clone: The sample contains more than one DNA sequence encoding this CDR3. The genes are TRBV19 and TRBJ2-3; TRBD2 might be the D (5 bases). The V and J ends lost 3 bases and 4 bases respectively, with 8 bases between them. Germline-derived CDR1 and CDR2 are LNHDA and SQIVND (reference sequence). There are 13 residues in the CDR3. The CDR3 DNA is TGTGCCAGTAGTATCCGGGATCCAGATACGCAGTATTTT. This gives the protein CASSIRDPDTQYF. Complete variable domain (other parts from reference TRBV19 and TRBJ2-3): DGGITQSPKYLFRKEGQNVTLSCEQNLNHDAMYWYRQDPGQGLRLIYYSQIVNDFQKGDIAEGYSVSREKKESFPLTVTSAQKNPTAFYLCASSIRDPDTQYFGPGTRLTVL.

In this sample, this clone turned up once. The rearrangement links TRBV10-3 to TRBJ1-2; D might be TRBD1 (5 bases). Germline V gene sequence: CDR1 ENHRY, CDR2 SYGVKD. V lost 3 bases, J lost 5 bases, and 16 bases lay in between. The length of the CDR3 is 15 residues. CDR3 amino acids: CAISDQGPGIYGYTF. The CDR3 DNA follows: TGTGCCATCAGTGATCAGGGACCCGGTATTTATGGCTACACCTTC.

The chain carries TRBV10-2 and TRBJ2-2; D uncertain. The ends were cut back, 9 bases at V and 1 base at J, with 12 bases in the middle. From germline, CDR1 is WSHSY and CDR2 SAAADI. The CDR3 spans 14 residues. The CDR3 DNA reads as TGCGCCAGTACAATGGTGGGGAACACCGGGGAGCTGTTTTTT. It codes for CASTMVGNTGELFF.

Comments on this clone: Additional DNA sequences in this sample encode the identical CDR3. The V and J genes are TRBV10-2 and TRBJ2-7; perhaps TRBD2 as D (6 bases). Trimming removed 6 bases at V and 0 bases at J, with 9 bases between. This CDR3 is built from 13 residues. CDR1 is WSHSY and CDR2 is SAAADI in the germline V gene. The chain's CDR3 is CASRGTGSYEQYF. CDR3 DNA: TGCGCCAGCAGAGGGACTGGCTCCTACGAGCAGTACTTC.

With regard to this clone: Other DNA sequences within the sample encode an identical CDR3. This chain joins TRBV5-1 and TRBJ2-3, with TRBD2 matching 12 bases. The V and J ends lost 1 base and 3 bases, in that order; junction bases with no gene match: 6. This CDR3 region has 17 residues. Germline lookup yields CDR1 SGHRS and CDR2 YFSETQ. In DNA form, the CDR3 reads TGCGCCAGCAGCTTGATGACTAGCGGGGGAAATACAGATACGCAGTATTTT. Protein sequence: CASSLMTSGGNTDTQYF.

This sequence joins TRBV30 and TRBJ2-5, with D perhaps TRBD2 (5 bases). V dropped 2 bases and J dropped 1 base, with 14 bases sitting between them. Germline CDR1 is GTSNPN and CDR2 is SVGIG (reference sequence). The CDR3 runs 15 residues. CDR3 amino acids: CAWSPLGSPQETQYF. For the CDR3, the DNA is TGTGCCTGGAGTCCACTGGGGAGCCCCCAAGAGACCCAGTACTTC.

This clone was seen once. The gene calls are TRBV5-6 and TRBJ1-1, with D perhaps TRBD1 (5 bases). This CDR3 is 15 amino acids long. The germline CDR1 and CDR2 sequences are SGHDT and YYEEEE. V lost 2 bases to trimming and J lost 1 base, with 12 bases between them. This CDR3 is CASSFRQTKNTEAFF. The DNA of the CDR3 is TGTGCCAGCAGCTTCAGACAGACGAAGAACACTGAAGCTTTCTTT. The entire variable domain, with the rest obtained from reference TRBV5-6 and TRBJ1-1, is as follows: DAGVTQSPTHLIKTRGQQVTLRCSPKSGHDTVSWYQQALGQGPQFIFQYYEEEERQRGNFPDRFSGHQFPNYSSELNVNALLLGDSALYLCASSFRQTKNTEAFFGQGTRLTVV.

This chain uses TRBV7-2 with TRBJ2-3; D uncertain. Germline CDR1 and CDR2: SGHTA and FQGNSA. The CDR3 spans 13 residues. Trimming stripped 5 bases from V and 5 bases from J, with 11 bases between. CDR3 nucleotide sequence: TGTGCCAGCAGCCCCGCGCCGCTAGATACGCAGTATTTT. This codes for CASSPAPLDTQYF.

V and J are TRBV6-5 and TRBJ2-7; 7 positions match TRBD2. Losses at the gene ends were 6 bases for V and 7 bases for J; bases not matched to a gene: 15. Germline values: CDR1 MNHEY, CDR2 SVGAGI. CDR3 length: 15 amino acids. CDR3 residues: CASRLGLDSLREQYF. The DNA of the CDR3 is TGTGCCAGCAGGCTAGGACTAGACTCATTGAGAGAGCAGTACTTC.